Listed below are T cell receptor beta chains from one sample, sequenced in a study of blood T cell repertoires in COVID-19. Only in-frame clones appear in the TCRdb table, and some are missing; sequencing was by immunoSEQ multiplex PCR. The sample has just over 150,000 clones, 70% to 90% seen once. Material: PBMCs or T cells enriched from blood (not recorded which). The receptors were sampled from a woman aged 45 to 65 who had recovered from COVID-19. Both conserved end residues are trimmed from each CDR3.

CDR3,J,V
AWTGQGFYEQY,TRBJ2-7,TRBV30
ATSRVSAGGRGEQF,TRBJ2-1,TRBV15
ASSETVAFSYEQY,TRBJ2-7,TRBV2
ASSSPSSGGGYNEQF,TRBJ2-1,TRBV6-2/TRBV6-3
ASSRRQGVATEAF,TRBJ1-1,TRBV7-9
ASSRDSNEQY,TRBJ2-7,TRBV6-5
ASSWTSGGSYNEQF,TRBJ2-1,TRBV5-1
ASETVQAY,TRBJ2-7,TRBV28
ASSRTGTGIYGYT,TRBJ1-2,TRBV7-2
ASSQDGQRANYGYT,TRBJ1-2,TRBV4-3
ATLGGAIPGYT,TRBJ1-2,TRBV12-3/TRBV12-4
ASSMTGWGQPQH,TRBJ1-5,TRBV19
ASSPGLAGGTDTQY,TRBJ2-3,TRBV11-2
ASSFSGIAEAF,TRBJ1-1,TRBV5-6
ASSLGSGVSLNTEAF,TRBJ1-1,TRBV13
ASSSPGTGIYNEQF,TRBJ2-1,TRBV7-3
ASSREYPTAGNSGNTIY,TRBJ1-3,TRBV4-3
ASSPENRGRNQPQH,TRBJ1-5,TRBV18
ASSSAGGLRDEQY,TRBJ2-7,TRBV27
ATSDLQGQETQY,TRBJ2-5,TRBV24-1
ASSPLQGSYEQY,TRBJ2-7,TRBV3-1/TRBV3-2
ASNDDSFSGNTIY,TRBJ1-3,TRBV19
ASSPRGQTYETQY,TRBJ2-5,TRBV6-5
ATSDFGQPQH,TRBJ1-5,TRBV24-1
ASSVLRGGFDTQY,TRBJ2-3,TRBV19
ASSRQGSEKLF,TRBJ1-4,TRBV6-2/TRBV6-3
ASSSKPDEQF,TRBJ2-1,TRBV7-9
ASSLGGARETQY,TRBJ2-5,TRBV5-4